This T cell receptor beta chain emerged from a study of cytomegalovirus exposure and HLA in healthy donors. Concerning this clone: Its antigen is as yet unknown.

Amplification used 60 Vbeta primers and 13 Jbeta primers. Clones were sequenced by immunoSEQ multiplex PCR, and TCRdb holds only the in-frame ones, with some missing. This sample has 45,000 to 65,000 clones; more than 65% occur once, and the top ten carry roughly 3.2%. Trimming removed 2 bases from V and 3 bases from J; junction bases left unmatched: 5. Germline V CDR1 and CDR2: SGHRS, YFSETQ. CDR3 size: 15 residues. Study-wide points: It was in a later analysis that TCR association rates were seen to vary by HLA locus, highest for DRB1 and lowest for HLA-C. Accurate prediction of most subjects' HLA-A and HLA-B alleles from TCR beta sequences was reported. In a later analysis, at a false discovery rate of 0.05, approximately 18,000 TCR beta sequences were associated with HLA alleles.

The receptor was isolated from a woman aged 18 to 35 in good health and CMV-seronegative. The V and J genes are TRBV5-1 and TRBJ1-5; 7 bases align to TRBD1. The sequencing input was PBMCs. This chain's CDR3 is CASSFTGALNQPQHF. DNA of the CDR3: TGCGCCAGCAGCTTTACAGGGGCCCTCAATCAGCCCCAGCATTTT.